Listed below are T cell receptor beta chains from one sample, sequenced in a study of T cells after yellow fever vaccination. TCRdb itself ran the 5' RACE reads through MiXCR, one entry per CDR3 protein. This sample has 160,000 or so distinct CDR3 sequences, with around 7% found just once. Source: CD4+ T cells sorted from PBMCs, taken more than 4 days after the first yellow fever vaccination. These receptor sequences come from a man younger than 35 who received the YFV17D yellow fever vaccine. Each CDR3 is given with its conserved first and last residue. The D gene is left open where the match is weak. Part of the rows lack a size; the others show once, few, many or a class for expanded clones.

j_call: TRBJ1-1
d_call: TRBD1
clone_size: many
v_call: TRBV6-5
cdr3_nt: TGTGCCAGCAGGCGGGACAGGGGTTTATCCGAAGCTTTCTTT
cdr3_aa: CASRRDRGLSEAFF

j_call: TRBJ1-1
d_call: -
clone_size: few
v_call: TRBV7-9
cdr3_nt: TGTGCCAGCAGTCGGGGCCAGTCTAGTGGGAACACTGAAGCTTTCTTT
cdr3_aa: CASSRGQSSGNTEAFF

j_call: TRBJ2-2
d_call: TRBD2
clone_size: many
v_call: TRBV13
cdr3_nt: TGTGCCAGCAGCCACCCATTAGCGGGGGACACCGGGGAGCTGTTTTTT
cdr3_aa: CASSHPLAGDTGELFF

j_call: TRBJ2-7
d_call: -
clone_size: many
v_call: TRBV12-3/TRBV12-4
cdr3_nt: TGTGCCAGCAGTCCTGGTGGGGGCTTCTACGAGCAGTACTTC
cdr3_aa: CASSPGGGFYEQYF

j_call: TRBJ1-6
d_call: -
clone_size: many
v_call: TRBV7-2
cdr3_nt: TGTGCCAGCCGGGAGGGGAATTCACCCCTCCACTTT
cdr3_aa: CASREGNSPLHF

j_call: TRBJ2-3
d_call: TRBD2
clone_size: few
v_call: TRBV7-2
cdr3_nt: TGTGCCAGCAGAACTAGCGAAAACACAGATACGCAGTATTTT
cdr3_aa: CASRTSENTDTQYF

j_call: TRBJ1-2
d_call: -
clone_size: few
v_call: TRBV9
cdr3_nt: TGTGCCAGCAGCGTAGTGACTAACTATGGCTACACCTTC
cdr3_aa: CASSVVTNYGYTF

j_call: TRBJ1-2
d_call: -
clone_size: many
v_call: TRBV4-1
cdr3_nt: TGCGCCAGCAGCCAAGAATTCGGGGTGGGCTATGGCTACACCTTC
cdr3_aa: CASSQEFGVGYGYTF

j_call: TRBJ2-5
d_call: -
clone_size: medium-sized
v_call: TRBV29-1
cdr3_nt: TGCAGCGTTTGGATCCAAGAGACCCAGTACTTC
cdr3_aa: CSVWIQETQYF

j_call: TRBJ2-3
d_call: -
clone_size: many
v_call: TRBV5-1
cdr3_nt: TGCGCCAGCAGCCATGGCGGGACAGATACGCAGTATTTT
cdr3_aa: CASSHGGTDTQYF

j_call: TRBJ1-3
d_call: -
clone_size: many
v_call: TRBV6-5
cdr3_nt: TGTGCCAGCAGTTACGGAGGGGTTGGAAACACCATATATTTT
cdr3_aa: CASSYGGVGNTIYF

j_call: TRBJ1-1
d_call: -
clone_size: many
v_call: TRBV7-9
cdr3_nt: TGTGCCAGCAGCTTTTCCAGATGGGGGTCAGGTGAAGCTTTCTTT
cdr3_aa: CASSFSRWGSGEAFF

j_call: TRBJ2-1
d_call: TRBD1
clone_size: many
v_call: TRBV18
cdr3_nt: TGTGCCAGCTCACCGGGACAGGGTTACGAGCAGTTCTTC
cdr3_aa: CASSPGQGYEQFF

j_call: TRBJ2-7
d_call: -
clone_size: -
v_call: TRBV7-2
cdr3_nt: TGTGCCAGCAGCGCAAACGGGGGCGGGGCGGTCTACGAGCAGTACTTC
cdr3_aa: CASSANGGGAVYEQYF

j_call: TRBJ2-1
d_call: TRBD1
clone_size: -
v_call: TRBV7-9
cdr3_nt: TGTGCCAGCAGGGGACAGGGCTACAATGAGCAGTTCTTC
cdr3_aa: CASRGQGYNEQFF

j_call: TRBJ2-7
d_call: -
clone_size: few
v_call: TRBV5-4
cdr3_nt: TGTGCCAGCAGCTTGCGACGGGGCCCTGTAAGGCAGTACTTC
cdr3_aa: CASSLRRGPVRQYF

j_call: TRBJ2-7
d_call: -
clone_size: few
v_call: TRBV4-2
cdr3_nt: TGTGCCAGCAGCCAAGAGTGGTCGGCTACGAACGAGCAGTACTTC
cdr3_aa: CASSQEWSATNEQYF

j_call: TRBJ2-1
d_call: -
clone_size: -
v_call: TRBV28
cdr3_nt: TGTGCCAGCAGAGTGGGGGGGGGGGGGCCTCAGGGTGAGCAGTTCTTC
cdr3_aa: CASRVGGGGPQGEQFF

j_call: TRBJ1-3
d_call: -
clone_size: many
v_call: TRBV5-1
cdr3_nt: TGCGCCAGCAGTCCCAGGGATGGAAACACCATATATTTT
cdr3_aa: CASSPRDGNTIYF

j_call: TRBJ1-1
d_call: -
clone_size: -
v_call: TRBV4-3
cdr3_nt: TGCGCCAGCACGTTAACTCAGGGAACCATGAACACTGAAGCTTTCTTT
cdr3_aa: CASTLTQGTMNTEAFF

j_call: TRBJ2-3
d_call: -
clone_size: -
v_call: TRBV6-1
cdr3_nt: TGTGCCAGCAGGCAGGGGATCACAGATACGCAGTATTTT
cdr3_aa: CASRQGITDTQYF

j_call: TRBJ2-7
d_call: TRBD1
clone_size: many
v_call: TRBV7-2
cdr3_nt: TGTGCCAGCAGCTTAGGGACAGGGGGTAAGCAGTACTTC
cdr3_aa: CASSLGTGGKQYF

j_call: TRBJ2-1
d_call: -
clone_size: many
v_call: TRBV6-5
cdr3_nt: TGTGCCAGCACCGACCAACCGGACGGCGGATCCTACAATGAGCAGTTCTTC
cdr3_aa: CASTDQPDGGSYNEQFF

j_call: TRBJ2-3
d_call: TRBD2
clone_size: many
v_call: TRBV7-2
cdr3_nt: TGTGCCAGCACCACTTACCTAGCGGGGGGGTTAACGCAGTATTTT
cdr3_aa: CASTTYLAGGLTQYF

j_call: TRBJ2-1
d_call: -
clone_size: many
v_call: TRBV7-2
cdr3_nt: TGTGCCAGCAGCTTCCTCGGGGGGCCAGCAGACTCGTCTCGGTTCTTC
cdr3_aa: CASSFLGGPADSSRFF

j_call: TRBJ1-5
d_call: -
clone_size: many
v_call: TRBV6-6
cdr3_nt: TGTGCCAGCAGTTACGAGGCTCAGAGCCAGCATTTT
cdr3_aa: CASSYEAQSQHF

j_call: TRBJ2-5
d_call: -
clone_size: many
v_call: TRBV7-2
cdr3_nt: TGTGCCAGCAGCTTGGATCAACAAGAGACCCAGTACTTC
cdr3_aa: CASSLDQQETQYF

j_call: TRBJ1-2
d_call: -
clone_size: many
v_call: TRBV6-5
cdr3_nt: TGTGCCAGCAGTTACAATCCATGGGATCAGCGCTATGGCTACACCTTC
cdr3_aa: CASSYNPWDQRYGYTF

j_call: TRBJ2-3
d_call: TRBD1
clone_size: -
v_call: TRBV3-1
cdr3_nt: TGTGCCAGCGGGGGCGGCAGGGGGAATACGCAGTATTTT
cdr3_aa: CASGGGRGNTQYF

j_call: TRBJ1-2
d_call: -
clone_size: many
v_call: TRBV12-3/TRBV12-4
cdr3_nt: TGTGCCAGCAGTGCAGTCCCCGGCGGCTACACCTTC
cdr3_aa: CASSAVPGGYTF

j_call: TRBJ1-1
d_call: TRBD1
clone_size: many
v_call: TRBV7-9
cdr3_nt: TGTGCCAGCAGCCCCGGACAGGGGGCTATTGAAGCTTTCTTT
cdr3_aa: CASSPGQGAIEAFF

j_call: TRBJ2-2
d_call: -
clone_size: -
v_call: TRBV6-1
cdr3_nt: TGTGCCATTAGGGCAGAGAACACCGGGGAGCTGTTTTTT
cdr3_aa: CAIRAENTGELFF

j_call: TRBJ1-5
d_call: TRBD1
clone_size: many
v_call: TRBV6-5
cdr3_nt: TGTGCCAGCAGTTACAATCAGGGGGCGGTTGACAATCAGCCCCAGCATTTT
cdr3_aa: CASSYNQGAVDNQPQHF

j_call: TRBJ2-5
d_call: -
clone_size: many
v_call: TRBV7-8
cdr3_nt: TGTGCCAGCAGCTCCACCCACCCCGGGCCCCAGTACTTC
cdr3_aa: CASSSTHPGPQYF

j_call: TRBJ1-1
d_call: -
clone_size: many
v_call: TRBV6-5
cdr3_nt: TGTGCCAGCAGTTACTCGCCGGGGTACACTGAAGCTTTCTTT
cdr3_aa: CASSYSPGYTEAFF

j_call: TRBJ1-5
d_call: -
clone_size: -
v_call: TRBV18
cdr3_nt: TGTGCCAGCTCTCCCCCGGCAGGCCAGGGTCGGCTCTCAGCCCAGCATTTT
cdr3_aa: CASSPPAGQGRLSAQHF

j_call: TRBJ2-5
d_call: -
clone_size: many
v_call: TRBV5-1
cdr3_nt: TGCGCCAGCAGTACGACAGAGGGCGGAGAGACCCAGTACTTC
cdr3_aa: CASSTTEGGETQYF

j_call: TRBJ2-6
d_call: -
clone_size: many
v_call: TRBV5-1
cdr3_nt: TGCGCCAGCAGCCCTGGGCGAGCCCATGGGGCCAACGTCCTGACTTTC
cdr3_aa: CASSPGRAHGANVLTF

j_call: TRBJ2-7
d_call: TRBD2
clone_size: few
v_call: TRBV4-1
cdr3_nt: TGCGCCAGCAGCCAAGGATTCCGGGGGGAGAAGCAGTACTTC
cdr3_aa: CASSQGFRGEKQYF

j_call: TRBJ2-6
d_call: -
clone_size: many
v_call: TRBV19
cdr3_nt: TGTGCCAGTATCCCTTCCCCCGGACCTGGGGCCAACGTCCTGACTTTC
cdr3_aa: CASIPSPGPGANVLTF

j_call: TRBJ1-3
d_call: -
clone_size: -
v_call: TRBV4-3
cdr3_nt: TGCGCCAGCAGCCAAGATGTGGGACGCGACTCTGGAAACACCATATATTTT
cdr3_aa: CASSQDVGRDSGNTIYF

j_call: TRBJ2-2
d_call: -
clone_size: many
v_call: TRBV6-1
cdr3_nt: TGTGCCAGCAGTAAACCACAGGGAATAGGAGCCGCCGGGGAGCTGTTTTTT
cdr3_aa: CASSKPQGIGAAGELFF

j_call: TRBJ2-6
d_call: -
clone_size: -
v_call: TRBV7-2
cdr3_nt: TGTGCCAGCAGCCCGGACAACTCTGGGGCCAACGTCCTGACTTTC
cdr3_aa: CASSPDNSGANVLTF

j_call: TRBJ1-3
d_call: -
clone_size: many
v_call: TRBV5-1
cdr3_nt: TGCGCCAGCAGCCGCGACGGGGGAAACACCATATATTTT
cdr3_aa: CASSRDGGNTIYF

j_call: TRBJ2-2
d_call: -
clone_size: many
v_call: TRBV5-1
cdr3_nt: TGCGCCAGCAGCTTGGAGTCTCAGGGCACCGGGGAGCTGTTTTTT
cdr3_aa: CASSLESQGTGELFF

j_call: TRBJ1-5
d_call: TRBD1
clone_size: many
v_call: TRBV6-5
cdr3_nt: TGTGCCAGCAGTTACTCGTTTCAGGACAGGGGGCTGGGAAATCAGCCCCAGCATTTT
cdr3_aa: CASSYSFQDRGLGNQPQHF

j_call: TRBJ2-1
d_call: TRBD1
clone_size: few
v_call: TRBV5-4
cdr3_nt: TGTGCCAGCAGCAGGACAGGGGGTTGGAATGAGCAGTTCTTC
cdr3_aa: CASSRTGGWNEQFF

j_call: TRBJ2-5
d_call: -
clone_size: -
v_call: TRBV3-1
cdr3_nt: TGTGCCAGCAGCCAGGAGGGTACGGAGACCCAGTACTTC
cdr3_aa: CASSQEGTETQYF

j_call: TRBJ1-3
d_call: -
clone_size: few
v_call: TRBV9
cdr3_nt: TGTGCCAGCAGCGTAGGGGGGCCTGGAAACACCATATATTTT
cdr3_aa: CASSVGGPGNTIYF

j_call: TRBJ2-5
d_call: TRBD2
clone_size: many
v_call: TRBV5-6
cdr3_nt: TGTGCCAGCAGCTTATTAGCGGGGGAAGAGACCCAGTACTTC
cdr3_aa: CASSLLAGEETQYF

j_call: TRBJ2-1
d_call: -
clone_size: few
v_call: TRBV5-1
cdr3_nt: TGCGCCAGCAAGTTGGAGGGGGTATCCTACAATGAGCAGTTCTTC
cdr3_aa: CASKLEGVSYNEQFF

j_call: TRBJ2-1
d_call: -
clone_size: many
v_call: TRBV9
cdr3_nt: TGTGCCAGCAGCCCCTCCCACAATGAGCAGTTCTTC
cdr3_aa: CASSPSHNEQFF

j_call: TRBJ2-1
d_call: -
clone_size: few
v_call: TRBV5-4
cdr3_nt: TGTGCCAGCAGCTGGGGGGCGGCCTCGTCCTACAATGAGCAGTTCTTC
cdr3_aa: CASSWGAASSYNEQFF

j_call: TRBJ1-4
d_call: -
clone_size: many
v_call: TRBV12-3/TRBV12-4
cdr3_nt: TGTGCCAGCAGTTATTTTGGGGGTGAAAAACTGTTTTTT
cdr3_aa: CASSYFGGEKLFF

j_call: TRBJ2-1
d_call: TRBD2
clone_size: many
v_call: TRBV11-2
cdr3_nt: TGTGCCAGCAGCCGTCAGGGCAGCGGGGGGCCCCGCTCCTACAATGAGCAGTTCTTC
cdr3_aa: CASSRQGSGGPRSYNEQFF

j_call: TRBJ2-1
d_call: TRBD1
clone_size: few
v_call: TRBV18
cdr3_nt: TGTGCCAGCTCTCTCGAGACAGGGGCTCACAATGAGCAGTTCTTC
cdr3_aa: CASSLETGAHNEQFF

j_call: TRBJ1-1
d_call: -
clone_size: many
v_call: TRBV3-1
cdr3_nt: TGTGCCAGCAGCCAGACAGTGGGCACTGAAGCTTTCTTT
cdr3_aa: CASSQTVGTEAFF